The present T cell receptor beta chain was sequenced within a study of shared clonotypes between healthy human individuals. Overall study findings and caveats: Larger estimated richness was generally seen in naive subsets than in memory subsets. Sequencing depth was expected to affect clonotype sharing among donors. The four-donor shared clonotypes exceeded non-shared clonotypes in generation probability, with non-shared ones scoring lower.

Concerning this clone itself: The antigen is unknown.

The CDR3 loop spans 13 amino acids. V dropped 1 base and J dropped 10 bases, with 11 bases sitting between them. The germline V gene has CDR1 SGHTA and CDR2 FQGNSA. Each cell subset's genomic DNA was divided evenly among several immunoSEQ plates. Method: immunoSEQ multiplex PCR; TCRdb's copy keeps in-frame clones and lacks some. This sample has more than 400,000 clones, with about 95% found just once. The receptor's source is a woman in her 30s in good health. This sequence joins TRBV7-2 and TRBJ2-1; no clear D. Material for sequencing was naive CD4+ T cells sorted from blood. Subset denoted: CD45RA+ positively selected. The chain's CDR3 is CASSLDEVTEQFF. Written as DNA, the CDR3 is TGTGCCAGCAGCTTAGATGAAGTAACCGAGCAGTTCTTC.